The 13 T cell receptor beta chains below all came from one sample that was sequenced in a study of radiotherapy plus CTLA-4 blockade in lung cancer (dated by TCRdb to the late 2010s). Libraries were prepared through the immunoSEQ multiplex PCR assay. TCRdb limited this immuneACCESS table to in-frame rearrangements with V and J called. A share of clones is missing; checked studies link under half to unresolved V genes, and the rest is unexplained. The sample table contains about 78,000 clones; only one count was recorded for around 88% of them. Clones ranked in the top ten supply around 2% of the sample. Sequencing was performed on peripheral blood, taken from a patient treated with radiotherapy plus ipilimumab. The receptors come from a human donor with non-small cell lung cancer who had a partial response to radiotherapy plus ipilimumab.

CDR3 loop: CASSKTGFSEAFF. Here the CDR3 DNA reads TGTGCCAGCAGCAAGACAGGGTTTTCGGAAGCTTTCTTT. The chain couples TRBV5-4 to TRBJ1-1, with 7 bases identical to TRBD1. CDR3 length: 13 residues. Germline assignment: CDR1 SGHNT and CDR2 YYREEE (reference sequence). J lost 8 bases, V lost 4 bases, and 8 bases had no gene match.

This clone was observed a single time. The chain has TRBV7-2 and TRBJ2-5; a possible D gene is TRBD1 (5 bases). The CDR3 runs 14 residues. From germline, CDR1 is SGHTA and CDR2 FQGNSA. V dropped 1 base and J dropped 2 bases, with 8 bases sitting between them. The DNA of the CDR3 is TGTGCCAGCAGCTTAGATTCAGGGCAAGAGACCCAGTACTTC. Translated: CASSLDSGQETQYF. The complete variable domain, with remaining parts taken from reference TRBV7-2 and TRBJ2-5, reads GAGVSQSPSNKVTEKGKDVELRCDPISGHTALYWYRQSLGQGLEFLIYFQGNSAPDKSGLPSDRFSAERTGGSVSTLTIQRTQQEDSAVYLCASSLDSGQETQYFGPGTRLLVL.

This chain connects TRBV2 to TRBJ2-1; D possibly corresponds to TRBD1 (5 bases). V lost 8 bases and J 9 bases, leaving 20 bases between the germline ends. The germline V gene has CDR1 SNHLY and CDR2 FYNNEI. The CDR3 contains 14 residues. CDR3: CASAGSSGYGEQFF. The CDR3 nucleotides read TGTGCCAGCGCAGGCTCTTCAGGGTACGGTGAGCAGTTCTTC.

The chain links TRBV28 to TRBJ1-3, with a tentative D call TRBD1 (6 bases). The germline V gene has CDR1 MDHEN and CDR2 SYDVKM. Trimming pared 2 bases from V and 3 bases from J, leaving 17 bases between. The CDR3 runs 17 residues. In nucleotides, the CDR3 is TGTGCCAGCAGTTTAATCGGAACAGGGTCATTTGGAAACACCATATATTTT. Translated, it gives CASSLIGTGSFGNTIYF.

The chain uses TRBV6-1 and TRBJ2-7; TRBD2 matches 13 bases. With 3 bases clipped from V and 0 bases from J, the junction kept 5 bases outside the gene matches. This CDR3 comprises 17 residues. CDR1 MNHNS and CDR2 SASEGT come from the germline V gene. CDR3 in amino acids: CASSEGLAGRSSYEQYV. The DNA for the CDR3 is TGTGCCAGCAGTGAGGGACTAGCGGGAAGGAGCTCCTACGAGCAGTACGTC.

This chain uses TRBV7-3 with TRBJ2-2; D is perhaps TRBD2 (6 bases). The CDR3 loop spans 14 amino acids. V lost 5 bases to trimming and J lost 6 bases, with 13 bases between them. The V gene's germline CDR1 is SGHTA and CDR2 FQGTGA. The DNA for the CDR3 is TGTGCCAGCAGCCCGCCTACTAGCTCCGGGGAGCTGTTTTTT. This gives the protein CASSPPTSSGELFF.

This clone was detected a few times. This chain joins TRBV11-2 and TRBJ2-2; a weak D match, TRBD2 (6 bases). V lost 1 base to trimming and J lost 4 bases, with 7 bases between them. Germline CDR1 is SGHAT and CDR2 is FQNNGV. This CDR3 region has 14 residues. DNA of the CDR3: TGTGCCAGCAGCTTAGCGCGGGGCACCGGGGAGCTGTTTTTT. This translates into CASSLARGTGELFF.

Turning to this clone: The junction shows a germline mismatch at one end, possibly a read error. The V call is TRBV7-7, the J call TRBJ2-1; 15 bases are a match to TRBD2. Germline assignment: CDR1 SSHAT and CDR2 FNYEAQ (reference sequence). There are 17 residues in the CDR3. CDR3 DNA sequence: TGTGCTAGCAGCTTAGTGGGACTAGCGGGAGGATTCAATGAGCAGTTCTTC. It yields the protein CASSLVGLAGGFNEQFF.

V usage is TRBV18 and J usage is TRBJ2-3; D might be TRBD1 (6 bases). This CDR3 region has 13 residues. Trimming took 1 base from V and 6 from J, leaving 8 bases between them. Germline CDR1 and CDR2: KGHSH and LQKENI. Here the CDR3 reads CASSPHRDDTQYF. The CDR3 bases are TGTGCCAGCTCACCACACAGGGATGATACGCAGTATTTT.

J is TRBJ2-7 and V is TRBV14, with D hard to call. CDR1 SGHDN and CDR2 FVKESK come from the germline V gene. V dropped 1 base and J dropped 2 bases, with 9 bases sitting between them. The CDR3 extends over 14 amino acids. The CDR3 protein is CASSQASGTYEQYF. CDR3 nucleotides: TGTGCCAGCAGCCAAGCTTCGGGTACCTACGAGCAGTACTTC.

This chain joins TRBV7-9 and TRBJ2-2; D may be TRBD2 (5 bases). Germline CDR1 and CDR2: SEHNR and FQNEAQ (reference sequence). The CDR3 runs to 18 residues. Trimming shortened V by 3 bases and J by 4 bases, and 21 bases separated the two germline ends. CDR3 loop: CASSFTLSVPRGTGELFF. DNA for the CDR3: TGTGCCAGCAGCTTCACGCTGAGTGTCCCCCGGGGCACCGGGGAGCTGTTTTTT.

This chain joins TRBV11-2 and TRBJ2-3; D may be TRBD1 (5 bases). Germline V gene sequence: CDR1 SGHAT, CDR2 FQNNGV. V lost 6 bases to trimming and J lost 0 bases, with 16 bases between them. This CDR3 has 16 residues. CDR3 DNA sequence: TGTGCCAGCAGGGCCCCGGACACCCTTAGCACAGATACGCAGTATTTT. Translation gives CASRAPDTLSTDTQYF.

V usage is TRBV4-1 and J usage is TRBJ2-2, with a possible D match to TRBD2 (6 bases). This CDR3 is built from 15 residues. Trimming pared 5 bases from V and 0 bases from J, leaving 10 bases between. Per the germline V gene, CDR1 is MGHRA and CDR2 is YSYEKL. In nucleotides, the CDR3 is TGCGCCAGCAGCATTAGCGGCCCGAACACCGGGGAGCTGTTTTTT. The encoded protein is CASSISGPNTGELFF.